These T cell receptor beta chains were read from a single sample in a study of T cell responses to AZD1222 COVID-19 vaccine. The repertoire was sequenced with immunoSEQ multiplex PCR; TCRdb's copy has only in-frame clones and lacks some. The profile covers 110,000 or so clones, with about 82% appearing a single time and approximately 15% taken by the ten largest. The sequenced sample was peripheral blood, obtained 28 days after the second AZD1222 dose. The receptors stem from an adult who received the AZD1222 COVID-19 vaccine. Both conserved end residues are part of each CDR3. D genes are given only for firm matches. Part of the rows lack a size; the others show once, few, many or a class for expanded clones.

cdr3_aa: CSVELLGLQETQYF
cdr3_nt: TGCAGCGTTGAATTGTTAGGCCTACAAGAGACCCAGTACTTC
v_call: TRBV29-1
d_call: -
clone_size: -
j_call: TRBJ2-5

cdr3_aa: CATKRGEEHTEAFF
cdr3_nt: TGTGCCACCAAACGTGGGGAAGAACACACTGAAGCTTTCTTT
v_call: TRBV10-3
d_call: -
clone_size: -
j_call: TRBJ1-1

cdr3_aa: CASSQSGREDTQYF
cdr3_nt: TGCGCCAGCAGCCAAAGCGGGAGGGAAGATACGCAGTATTTT
v_call: TRBV4-1
d_call: TRBD2
clone_size: -
j_call: TRBJ2-3

cdr3_aa: CASRRGELNYGYTF
cdr3_nt: TGTGCCAGCAGAAGGGGGGAGCTCAACTATGGCTACACCTTC
v_call: TRBV7-2
d_call: -
clone_size: once
j_call: TRBJ1-2

cdr3_aa: CASSPGTGGQETQYF
cdr3_nt: TGTGCCAGCTCACCCGGGACAGGGGGCCAAGAGACCCAGTACTTC
v_call: TRBV18
d_call: TRBD1
clone_size: once
j_call: TRBJ2-5

cdr3_aa: CAISELRGGKRTDTQYF
cdr3_nt: TGTGCCATCAGTGAGTTGAGGGGGGGAAAACGCACAGATACGCAGTATTTT
v_call: TRBV10-3
d_call: -
clone_size: -
j_call: TRBJ2-3

cdr3_aa: CASSLAENTEAFF
cdr3_nt: TGTGCCAGCAGCTTAGCAGAGAACACGGAAGCTTTCTTT
v_call: TRBV11-3
d_call: -
clone_size: -
j_call: TRBJ1-1

cdr3_aa: CARGGGLHEQYF
cdr3_nt: TGTGCCAGGGGCGGGGGCCTCCACGAGCAGTACTTC
v_call: TRBV28
d_call: -
clone_size: -
j_call: TRBJ2-7

cdr3_aa: CASSFFIGPNTGELFF
cdr3_nt: TGTGCCAGCAGTTTTTTCATTGGACCGAACACCGGGGAGCTGTTTTTT
v_call: TRBV27
d_call: -
clone_size: -
j_call: TRBJ2-2

cdr3_aa: CASSSTVTGELFF
cdr3_nt: TGTGCCAGCAGCTCAACAGTGACCGGGGAGCTGTTTTTT
v_call: TRBV7-9
d_call: -
clone_size: -
j_call: TRBJ2-2

cdr3_aa: CAWSLARDTEAFF
cdr3_nt: TGTGCCTGGAGTTTGGCAAGGGACACTGAAGCTTTCTTT
v_call: TRBV30
d_call: -
clone_size: -
j_call: TRBJ1-1

cdr3_aa: CASTDRGGSPLHF
cdr3_nt: TGTGCCAGCACGGACAGGGGAGGGTCACCCCTCCACTTT
v_call: TRBV12-3/TRBV12-4
d_call: TRBD1
clone_size: -
j_call: TRBJ1-6

cdr3_aa: CATSVGGQLKDTQYF
cdr3_nt: TGTGCCACCAGTGTCGGGGGGCAATTAAAAGATACGCAGTATTTT
v_call: TRBV24-1
d_call: -
clone_size: -
j_call: TRBJ2-3

cdr3_aa: CASSQRPNQPQHF
cdr3_nt: TGTGCCAGCAGTCAGAGACCCAATCAGCCCCAGCATTTT
v_call: TRBV28
d_call: -
clone_size: few
j_call: TRBJ1-5

cdr3_aa: CASSLGQSSYNEQFF
cdr3_nt: TGTGCCAGCAGCTTAGGACAGAGCTCCTACAATGAGCAGTTCTTC
v_call: TRBV11-2
d_call: -
clone_size: -
j_call: TRBJ2-1

cdr3_aa: CASSLWPSEQFF
cdr3_nt: TGTGCCAGCAGCTTGTGGCCCTCGGAGCAGTTCTTC
v_call: TRBV5-4
d_call: -
clone_size: -
j_call: TRBJ2-1

cdr3_aa: CASSFERNNEKLFF
cdr3_nt: TGTGCCAGTAGTTTTGAGAGGAATAATGAAAAACTGTTTTTT
v_call: TRBV19
d_call: -
clone_size: -
j_call: TRBJ1-4

cdr3_aa: CASSIGARAWAGTDTQYF
cdr3_nt: TGTGCCAGTAGTATTGGGGCTAGGGCCTGGGCCGGCACAGATACGCAGTATTTT
v_call: TRBV19
d_call: -
clone_size: -
j_call: TRBJ2-3